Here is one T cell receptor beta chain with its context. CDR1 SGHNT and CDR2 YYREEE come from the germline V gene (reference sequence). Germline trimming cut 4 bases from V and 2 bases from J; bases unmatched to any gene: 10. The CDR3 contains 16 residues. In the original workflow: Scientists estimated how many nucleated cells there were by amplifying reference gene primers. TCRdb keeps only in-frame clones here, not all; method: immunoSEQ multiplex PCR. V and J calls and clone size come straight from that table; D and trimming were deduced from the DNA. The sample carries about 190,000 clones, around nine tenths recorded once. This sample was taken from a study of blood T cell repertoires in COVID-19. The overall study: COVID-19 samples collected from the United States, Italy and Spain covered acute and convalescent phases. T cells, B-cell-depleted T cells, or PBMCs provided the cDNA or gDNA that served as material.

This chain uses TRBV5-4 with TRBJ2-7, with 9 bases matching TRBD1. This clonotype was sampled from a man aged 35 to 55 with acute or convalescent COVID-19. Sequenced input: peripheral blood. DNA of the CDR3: TGTGCCAGCAGCCTCCTGGCGACAGGGGGGACCTACGAGCAGTACTTC. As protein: CASSLLATGGTYEQYF.